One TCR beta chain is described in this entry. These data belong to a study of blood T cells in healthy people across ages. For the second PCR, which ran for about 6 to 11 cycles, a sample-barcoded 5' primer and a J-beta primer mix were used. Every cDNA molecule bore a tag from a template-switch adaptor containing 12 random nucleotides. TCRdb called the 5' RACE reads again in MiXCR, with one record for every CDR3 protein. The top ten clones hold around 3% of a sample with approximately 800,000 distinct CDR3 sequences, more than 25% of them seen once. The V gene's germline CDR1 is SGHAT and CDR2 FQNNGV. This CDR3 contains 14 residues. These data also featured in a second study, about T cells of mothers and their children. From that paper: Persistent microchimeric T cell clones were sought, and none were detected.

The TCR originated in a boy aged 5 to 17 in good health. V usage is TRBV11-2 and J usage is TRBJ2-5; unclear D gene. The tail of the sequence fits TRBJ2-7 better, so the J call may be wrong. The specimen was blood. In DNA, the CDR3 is TGTGCCAGCAGCAACCGGGCCACTTCCTACGAGCAGTACTTC. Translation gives CASSNRATSYEQYF.